A few counts support the clone carrying this TCR beta chain. Its antigen remains unidentified. The data originate from a study of T-cell memory formation after mild COVID-19. Across the whole study: TCR clusters were mostly donor specific. Whole-study findings and limits: That cross-reactive memory joined was suggested by some responding clones appearing in pre-infection memory. Second-wave clones with a day 37 peak had unconfirmed SARS-CoV-2 specificity.

TCR alpha and TCR beta cDNA libraries carrying sample barcodes and UMIs were produced by 5'RACE using constant-segment primers. Each CDR3 protein gets one entry after TCRdb re-called the 5' RACE reads with MiXCR. The sample has 120,000 to 150,000 distinct CDR3 sequences; around 14% are singletons. The length of the CDR3 is 11 residues. V was cut by 2 bases and J by 5 bases, with 4 bases left in between. The germline V gene encodes CDR1 SGHAT and CDR2 FQNNGV. The receptor was derived from an adult woman who had mild COVID-19 (a few samples of this study predate the infection). Cell type and time point are not known. The sample taken for sequencing was PBMCs or a T cell subset sorted from them (not recorded which). This chain uses TRBV11-2 with TRBJ2-7; D is undetermined. CDR3 region: CASSLNHEQYF. CDR3 sequence (DNA): TGTGCCAGCAGCTTAAACCACGAGCAGTACTTC.